Listed below are T cell receptor beta chains from one sample, sequenced in a study of beta chain features in type 1 diabetes. This table comes from immunoSEQ multiplex PCR, and its TCRdb copy is limited to in-frame clones, with some not included. This repertoire shows some 290,000 clones, 13% to 15% found once; its top ten account for less than 0.02%. The specimen was naive CD4+ T cells from blood. The receptors stem from a young man with type 1 diabetes. CDR3s include the opening cysteine and the closing phenylalanine or tryptophan. A D gene is named only where the DNA matches it firmly. Some rows have no size entry. The others give once, few or many, or a class for an expanded clone.

v_gene: TRBV29-1; abundance: few; d_gene: NA; j_gene: TRBJ2-5; CDR3nt: TGCAGCCTTCTATTTTGGGGGGAGGAGACCCAGTACTTC; CDR3aa: CSLLFWGEETQYF
v_gene: TRBV25-1; abundance: few; d_gene: TRBD1; j_gene: TRBJ1-2; CDR3nt: TGTGCCAGCAGGGGGACAGAGAACTATGGCTACACCTTC; CDR3aa: CASRGTENYGYTF
v_gene: TRBV5-1; abundance: NA; d_gene: NA; j_gene: TRBJ2-1; CDR3nt: TGCGCCAGCAGCGAATTCCGGGAGCACAATGAGCAGTTCTTC; CDR3aa: CASSEFREHNEQFF
v_gene: TRBV15; abundance: NA; d_gene: TRBD2; j_gene: TRBJ2-3; CDR3nt: TGTGCCACCAGAAGCTCAAGCGGGAGGCCCCGCACAGATACGCAGTATTTT; CDR3aa: CATRSSSGRPRTDTQYF
v_gene: TRBV5-1; abundance: NA; d_gene: TRBD2; j_gene: TRBJ2-2; CDR3nt: TGCGCCAGCAGCCGCGGGGGAACCGGGGAGCTGTTTTTT; CDR3aa: CASSRGGTGELFF
v_gene: TRBV5-1; abundance: few; d_gene: TRBD2; j_gene: TRBJ2-5; CDR3nt: TGCGCCAGCAGCTTGGGTACCCTCGGGACTAGGTGGGAGACCCAGTACTTC; CDR3aa: CASSLGTLGTRWETQYF
v_gene: TRBV7-2; abundance: few; d_gene: TRBD2; j_gene: TRBJ2-1; CDR3nt: TGTGCCAGCAGACCGGGACTAGCGGGCCCATTCCAGCAGTTCTTC; CDR3aa: CASRPGLAGPFQQFF
v_gene: TRBV7-9; abundance: NA; d_gene: NA; j_gene: TRBJ1-1; CDR3nt: TGTGCCAGCAGATCCTCTTGGACAATTCAAGCTTTCTTT; CDR3aa: CASRSSWTIQAFF
v_gene: TRBV28; abundance: few; d_gene: TRBD2; j_gene: TRBJ2-3; CDR3nt: TGTGCCAGCAGTTCCTCCAGCGGGAGACCCTATACGCAGTATTTT; CDR3aa: CASSSSSGRPYTQYF
v_gene: TRBV9; abundance: few; d_gene: TRBD2; j_gene: TRBJ2-7; CDR3nt: TGTGCCAGCAGCGTAAGAGCGGGAGTAACTTACGAGCAGTACTTC; CDR3aa: CASSVRAGVTYEQYF
v_gene: TRBV5-1; abundance: few; d_gene: NA; j_gene: TRBJ2-3; CDR3nt: TGCGCCAGCAGCTTGGCCCGTCCTGGGCCAGATACGCAGTATTTT; CDR3aa: CASSLARPGPDTQYF
v_gene: TRBV6-1; abundance: NA; d_gene: NA; j_gene: TRBJ2-1; CDR3nt: TGTGCCAGCCAACGGGATAAGGTGGTCTATGAGCAGTTCTTC; CDR3aa: CASQRDKVVYEQFF
v_gene: TRBV30; abundance: NA; d_gene: NA; j_gene: TRBJ1-2; CDR3nt: TGTGCCTGGATTCCCTGGAGCAGCACTAACTATGGCTACACCTTC; CDR3aa: CAWIPWSSTNYGYTF
v_gene: TRBV28; abundance: few; d_gene: NA; j_gene: TRBJ2-3; CDR3nt: TGTGCCAGCAGGCTCTTCCAGGGAATAGATACGCAGTATTTT; CDR3aa: CASRLFQGIDTQYF
v_gene: TRBV19; abundance: few; d_gene: NA; j_gene: TRBJ2-1; CDR3nt: TGTGCCAGTTCCTCAGGGGCGGTAAGGATCGATGAGCAGTTCTTC; CDR3aa: CASSSGAVRIDEQFF
v_gene: TRBV5-4; abundance: NA; d_gene: NA; j_gene: TRBJ1-1; CDR3nt: TGTGCCAGCAGATTACAGGGATTGACTTTCTTT; CDR3aa: CASRLQGLTFF
v_gene: TRBV29-1; abundance: NA; d_gene: TRBD1; j_gene: TRBJ1-1; CDR3nt: TGCAGCGTCGCACTTACAGGGGGCACTGAAGCTTTCTTT; CDR3aa: CSVALTGGTEAFF
v_gene: TRBV5-1; abundance: NA; d_gene: NA; j_gene: TRBJ2-1; CDR3nt: TGCGCCAGCAGCTTGGCCGGGGTGGCCTACAATGAGCAGTTCTTC; CDR3aa: CASSLAGVAYNEQFF
v_gene: TRBV5-1; abundance: NA; d_gene: NA; j_gene: TRBJ2-1; CDR3nt: TGCGCCAGCAGCTTGGCAGTTACAGGGTCATTTGATGAGCAGTTCTTC; CDR3aa: CASSLAVTGSFDEQFF
v_gene: TRBV7-7; abundance: NA; d_gene: TRBD2; j_gene: TRBJ2-1; CDR3nt: TGTGCTAGCAGCTTAGGGACTAGCGGGTTTAATGAGCAGTTCTTC; CDR3aa: CASSLGTSGFNEQFF
v_gene: TRBV4-3; abundance: few; d_gene: NA; j_gene: TRBJ2-1; CDR3nt: TGCGCCAGCAGCCAAGGACTCATCCTGTCCTACAATGAGCAGTTCTTC; CDR3aa: CASSQGLILSYNEQFF
v_gene: TRBV28; abundance: NA; d_gene: NA; j_gene: TRBJ2-3; CDR3nt: TGTGCCAGCAGTTTACCATTGGCCCTCACAGATACGCAGTATTTT; CDR3aa: CASSLPLALTDTQYF
v_gene: TRBV5-1; abundance: NA; d_gene: NA; j_gene: TRBJ2-3; CDR3nt: TGCGCCAGCAGCTCAAGGGGGTCAGATACGCAGTATTTT; CDR3aa: CASSSRGSDTQYF
v_gene: TRBV5-1; abundance: few; d_gene: TRBD2; j_gene: TRBJ2-1; CDR3nt: TGCGCCAGCAGTGGCGGGAGTGTAAGCTACAATGAGCAGTTCTTC; CDR3aa: CASSGGSVSYNEQFF
v_gene: TRBV7-9; abundance: few; d_gene: NA; j_gene: TRBJ2-7; CDR3nt: TGTGCCAGCAGCTTAAACAGGCAATACGAGCAGTACTTC; CDR3aa: CASSLNRQYEQYF
v_gene: TRBV7-3; abundance: few; d_gene: TRBD1; j_gene: TRBJ1-1; CDR3nt: TGTGCCAGCAGCTCAGGACAGGGGGGGAACACTGAAGCTTTCTTT; CDR3aa: CASSSGQGGNTEAFF
v_gene: TRBV6-1; abundance: few; d_gene: NA; j_gene: TRBJ2-5; CDR3nt: TGTGCCAGCAGCTACCTACAAGAGACCCAGTACTTC; CDR3aa: CASSYLQETQYF
v_gene: TRBV7-8; abundance: few; d_gene: TRBD2; j_gene: TRBJ2-1; CDR3nt: TGTGCCAGCCGGGTCGACGGGCTTAGCGGGATGGGAGGAGGTGAGCAGTTCTTC; CDR3aa: CASRVDGLSGMGGGEQFF
v_gene: TRBV7-2; abundance: NA; d_gene: NA; j_gene: TRBJ2-1; CDR3nt: TGTGCCAGCAGCTTAGCGGGAGCAACCTACAATGAGCAGTTCTTC; CDR3aa: CASSLAGATYNEQFF
v_gene: TRBV13; abundance: NA; d_gene: NA; j_gene: TRBJ2-1; CDR3nt: TGTGCCAGCAGCTTACGAAGGCGGGGCCACAATGAGCAGTTCTTC; CDR3aa: CASSLRRRGHNEQFF
v_gene: TRBV18; abundance: few; d_gene: TRBD1; j_gene: TRBJ2-1; CDR3nt: TGTGCCAGCTCACCACCGACAGGGGCGTACTACAATGAGCAGTTCTTC; CDR3aa: CASSPPTGAYYNEQFF
v_gene: TRBV30; abundance: NA; d_gene: NA; j_gene: TRBJ2-5; CDR3nt: TGTGCCTGGAGCGTACAAGAGACCCAGTACTTC; CDR3aa: CAWSVQETQYF
v_gene: TRBV7-9; abundance: few; d_gene: NA; j_gene: TRBJ1-1; CDR3nt: TGTGCCAGCAGCCCTCAGGACGGGAAGAACACTGAAGCTTTCTTT; CDR3aa: CASSPQDGKNTEAFF
v_gene: TRBV19; abundance: NA; d_gene: TRBD2; j_gene: TRBJ2-7; CDR3nt: TGTGCCAGTAGTATACCGGGAGGAAGGTTCGAGCAGTACTTC; CDR3aa: CASSIPGGRFEQYF
v_gene: TRBV5-1; abundance: few; d_gene: TRBD1; j_gene: TRBJ2-5; CDR3nt: TGCGCCAGCCGCACAGGGGGCCGAGAGACCCAGTACTTC; CDR3aa: CASRTGGRETQYF
v_gene: TRBV28; abundance: NA; d_gene: TRBD1; j_gene: TRBJ1-5; CDR3nt: TGTGCCAGCAGTGGGACAGGACGTAATCAGCCCCAGCATTTT; CDR3aa: CASSGTGRNQPQHF